The rows below give T cell receptor beta chains drawn from one sample of a study of blood T cell repertoires in COVID-19. The table came from immunoSEQ multiplex PCR; TCRdb's copy has only in-frame clones and leaves some out. This table holds about 210,000 clones, approximately 80% found once. The source material was peripheral blood. These TCRs come from a man aged 50-59 years with active or convalescent COVID-19. The CDR3 runs from the conserved cysteine through the conserved F or W. A D gene is named only where the DNA matches it firmly.

V	D	J	length	CDR3	DNA
TRBV5-4	.	TRBJ2-7	16	CASSLGLLGQTYEQYF	TGTGCCAGCAGCTTGGGCCTACTGGGGCAAACCTACGAGCAGTACTTC
TRBV13	.	TRBJ2-3	14	CASSLGRGSDTQYF	TGTGCCAGCAGCTTAGGCAGGGGATCAGATACGCAGTATTTT
TRBV29-1	TRBD1	TRBJ1-4	14	CSVASGTGHEKLFF	TGCAGCGTAGCTTCCGGGACAGGGCATGAAAAACTGTTTTTT
TRBV9	.	TRBJ2-1	15	CASSPRGNPYNEQFF	TGTGCCAGCAGCCCCCGGGGGAACCCCTACAATGAGCAGTTCTTC
TRBV7-2	.	TRBJ1-1	13	CASSVGVRTEAFF	TGTGCCAGCAGCGTAGGGGTGCGGACTGAAGCTTTCTTT
TRBV6-5	.	TRBJ2-3	14	CASSLSGGTDTQYF	TGTGCCAGCAGCCTTAGCGGAGGCACAGATACGCAGTATTTT
TRBV13	.	TRBJ2-1	16	CASSLRLGGSYNEQFF	TGTGCCAGCAGCTTAAGACTAGGAGGATCATACAATGAGCAGTTCTTC
TRBV28	.	TRBJ1-2	12	CASSLPRYGYTF	TGTGCCAGCAGTTTACCCCGCTATGGCTACACCTTC
TRBV5-6	TRBD2	TRBJ2-7	17	CASSLPGIGTRRYEQYF	TGTGCCAGCAGCTTGCCCGGGATCGGGACTAGGCGGTACGAGCAGTACTTC
TRBV11-2	.	TRBJ1-1	14	CASSLNRVGTEAFF	TGTGCCAGCAGCTTGAACAGGGTGGGGACTGAAGCTTTCTTT
TRBV28	.	TRBJ1-2	15	CASRSTHDRTYGYTF	TGTGCCAGCAGATCTACCCATGACAGGACCTATGGCTACACCTTC
TRBV6-5	TRBD1	TRBJ1-4	16	CASSFWGTGGNEKLFF	TGTGCCAGCAGTTTCTGGGGGACAGGGGGTAATGAAAAACTGTTTTTT
TRBV15	TRBD2	TRBJ2-1	20	CATSREVQGSGRDRYNEQFF	TGTGCCACCAGCAGAGAGGTACAGGGCAGCGGGAGAGATAGATACAATGAGCAGTTCTTC